This T cell receptor (beta chain) appears in the sequencing data of a study of blood T cell repertoires in COVID-19. For the study at large: Sites across the United States, Italy and Spain contributed samples from acute and convalescent COVID-19. The cDNA or gDNA used as material had been derived from T cells, B-cell-depleted T cells, or PBMCs.

Germline CDR1 and CDR2: LNHDA and SQIVND (reference sequence). Trimming shortened V by 0 bases and J by 3 bases, and 9 bases separated the two germline ends. The CDR3 is 14 residues long. In the original processing: Estimated nucleated cell counts came from reference gene primer amplification. Method: immunoSEQ multiplex PCR; TCRdb's copy keeps in-frame clones and lacks some. Clone size and V and J calls were adopted from that table, with D and trimming inferred from the DNA. The sample includes 100,000 to 130,000 clones, 70% to 85% seen only once; the top ten take more than 1.5%. The material sequenced was peripheral blood. The rearrangement uses TRBV19 and TRBJ2-7; no firm D call. This clonotype was obtained from a woman between 40 and 55 years old with acute or convalescent COVID-19. The CDR3 sequence is CASSIDRSGYEQYF. DNA for the CDR3: TGTGCCAGTAGTATAGACAGGTCTGGCTACGAGCAGTACTTC. Based on the CDR3 plus reference TRBV19 and TRBJ2-7, the full variable domain is DGGITQSPKYLFRKEGQNVTLSCEQNLNHDAMYWYRQDPGQGLRLIYYSQIVNDFQKGDIAEGYSVSREKKESFPLTVTSAQKNPTAFYLCASSIDRSGYEQYFGPGTRLTVT.